Each of the 19 T cell receptor beta chains below was sequenced from the same sample in a study of memory CD4+ T cells and cytomegalovirus serostatus. Single viable CD3+CD4+CD8-CD45RO+ cells were sorted as the memory CD4+ T cells. Clones were read by immunoSEQ multiplex PCR, and TCRdb kept only the in-frame ones, dropping some. The table records about 61,000 clones, around four fifths of them present only once. The material sequenced was memory CD4+ T cells from blood. The receptor source for this set is an adult in good health and CMV-seronegative.

The chain recombines TRBV5-4 with TRBJ2-3; D call uncertain. The CDR3 sequence is 13 residues long. The germline V and J ends were trimmed by 5 bases and 6 bases, with 13 bases remaining between them. In germline, CDR1 is SGHNT, CDR2 YYREEE (reference sequence). CDR3 sequence: CASSQIGVDTQYF. Written as DNA, the CDR3 is TGTGCCAGCAGTCAAATAGGCGTTGATACGCAGTATTTT.

The V gene is TRBV6-4, the J gene TRBJ2-1; 8 nucleotides align to TRBD1. The V gene's germline CDR1 is MRHNA and CDR2 SNTAGT. V was pared by 2 bases and J by 7 bases, with 10 bases of the junction left unmatched. This CDR3 spans 16 amino acids. CDR3 in amino acids: CASSDTGGFRWNEQFF. CDR3 in DNA: TGTGCCAGCAGTGACACAGGGGGATTTCGGTGGAATGAGCAGTTCTTC.

The V gene is TRBV19, the J gene TRBJ2-1; D call uncertain. Trimming left V 6 bases short and J 1 base short, with 13 bases between. The CDR3 has 15 residues. The germline V gene has CDR1 LNHDA and CDR2 SQIVND (reference sequence). CDR3 sequence: CASSPRGWSYNEQFF. CDR3 bases: TGTGCCAGTAGCCCCCGTGGTTGGTCCTACAATGAGCAGTTCTTC. Full variable domain (outside the CDR3, taken from reference TRBV19 and TRBJ2-1): DGGITQSPKYLFRKEGQNVTLSCEQNLNHDAMYWYRQDPGQGLRLIYYSQIVNDFQKGDIAEGYSVSREKKESFPLTVTSAQKNPTAFYLCASSPRGWSYNEQFFGPGTRLTVL.

The chain combines TRBV5-1 with TRBJ2-7, with 8 bases fitting TRBD2. The CDR3 sequence is 15 residues long. Trimming took 4 bases from V and 6 from J; bases not matched to a gene: 12. Per the germline V gene, CDR1 is SGHRS and CDR2 is YFSETQ. The CDR3 coding sequence is TGCGCCAGCAGCGCAACGGGGGGGCTGTCAAGCGAGCAGTACTTC. Encoded protein: CASSATGGLSSEQYF.

The chain joins TRBV30 to TRBJ2-1; a possible D gene is TRBD2 (6 bases). This CDR3 contains 15 residues. V was shortened by 0 bases and J by 10 bases, with 19 bases between the two germline ends. Germline CDR1 reads GTSNPN; CDR2 reads SVGIG (reference sequence). The CDR3 nucleotides read TGTGCCTGGAGTGTGGTCGGCGGGAAGGCGGGCGAGCAGTTCTTC. It is translated as CAWSVVGGKAGEQFF.

The chain employs TRBV18 and TRBJ1-4; TRBD1 aligns across 8 bases. CDR1 KGHSH and CDR2 LQKENI come from the germline V gene. This CDR3 has 15 residues. The V segment lost 3 bases and the J segment 5 bases; nucleotides outside the gene matches: 5. CDR3 loop: CASSPRTGTNEKLFF. The CDR3, as DNA: TGTGCCAGCTCACCGAGGACAGGGACGAATGAAAAACTGTTTTTT.

This sequence joins TRBV7-9 and TRBJ1-2; 9 nucleotides agree with TRBD1. This CDR3 is built from 15 residues. The V gene's germline CDR1 is SEHNR and CDR2 FQNEAQ (reference sequence). V trimming: 4 bases; J trimming: 4 bases; junction bases outside the gene matches: 7. CDR3 residues: CASSSTGGRGYGYTF. As DNA, the CDR3 is TGTGCCAGCAGCTCCACAGGGGGCAGGGGCTATGGCTACACCTTC.

The V gene is TRBV9, the J gene TRBJ2-3; 8 positions match TRBD2. Germline trimming cut 0 bases from V and 0 bases from J; bases unmatched to any gene: 9. In germline, CDR1 is SGDLS, CDR2 YYNGEE. CDR3 length equals 18 residues. CDR3 residues: CASSVAARGGSSTDTQYF. CDR3 nucleotides: TGTGCCAGCAGCGTAGCTGCCCGCGGGGGGTCTAGCACAGATACGCAGTATTTT. The variable domain in full, with the rest retrieved from reference TRBV9 and TRBJ2-3, is DSGVTQTPKHLITATGQRVTLRCSPRSGDLSVYWYQQSLDQGLQFLIQYYNGEERAKGNILERFSAQQFPDLHSELNLSSLELGDSALYFCASSVAARGGSSTDTQYFGPGTRLTVL.

This sequence joins TRBV2 and TRBJ1-1; D is undetermined. Germline CDR1 reads SNHLY; CDR2 reads FYNNEI. The CDR3 extends over 13 amino acids. V was pared by 1 base and J by 4 bases, with 7 bases between. The CDR3 DNA is TGTGCCAGCAGTGAAGACCGGCGCACTGAAGCTTTCTTT. As protein: CASSEDRRTEAFF.

The V call is TRBV5-1, the J call TRBJ1-4, with 8 bases fitting TRBD1. Germline CDR1 reads SGHRS; CDR2 reads YFSETQ. V lost 3 bases and J lost 0; bases outside the gene matches: 7. The length of the CDR3 is 17 residues. This CDR3 is CASSSGQGGATNEKLFF. The CDR3 nucleotides are TGCGCCAGCAGCTCCGGACAGGGTGGTGCAACTAATGAAAAACTGTTTTTT.

V is TRBV9 and J is TRBJ2-3, with D maybe TRBD1 (5 bases). The CDR3 contains 19 residues. Germline V gene data show CDR1 as SGDLS and CDR2 as YYNGEE. V was clipped by 0 bases and J by 4 bases, with 24 bases between them. CDR3: CASSVGIGNTGNAPDTQYF. In DNA, the CDR3 is TGTGCCAGCAGCGTAGGGATAGGGAATACAGGAAATGCCCCAGATACGCAGTATTTT.

There are a few counts of this clone. The chain recombines TRBV27 with TRBJ2-1; 14 nucleotides agree with TRBD2. This CDR3 is built from 17 residues. Unmatched junction bases numbered 14, after V lost 6 bases and J lost 10 bases. Germline loops: CDR1 MNHEY, CDR2 SMNVEV (reference sequence). The CDR3 sequence is CASSLNRGLAGGIEQFF. CDR3 sequence (DNA): TGTGCCAGCAGCCTTAACCGAGGACTAGCGGGGGGAATCGAGCAGTTCTTC.

This clone has just a few counts. One end of the junction varies from germline; a read error may be responsible. The rearrangement links TRBV6-1 to TRBJ1-6; D is ambiguous. Looked up from germline, CDR1 is MNHNS and CDR2 is SASEGT. This CDR3 has 11 amino acids. This CDR3 is CASSTDTSLGF. CDR3 nucleotide sequence: TGTGCCAGCAGTACCGACACCTCGCTGGGGTTT.

The chain couples TRBV15 to TRBJ1-2; weak D call: TRBD1 (6 bases). CDR1 LNHNV and CDR2 YYDKDF come from the germline V gene (reference sequence). V was cut by 2 bases and J by 2 bases, with 12 bases left in between. The CDR3 loop spans 15 amino acids. The CDR3 sequence: CATSRTTGSNYGYTF. Here the CDR3 DNA reads TGTGCCACCAGCAGAACGACAGGAAGCAACTATGGCTACACCTTC.

This clone was seen more than once but under ten times. The genes are TRBV28 and TRBJ2-7; either TRBD1 or TRBD2 may fit D (5 bases each). V was pared by 6 bases and J by 0 bases, with 18 bases between. The germline V gene has CDR1 MDHEN and CDR2 SYDVKM. This CDR3 contains 16 residues. The CDR3 sequence: CASRHYRDPSSYEQYF. CDR3 nucleotide sequence: TGTGCCAGCAGACACTACCGGGACCCCAGCTCCTACGAGCAGTACTTC.

This clone was picked up one time. The rearrangement uses TRBV29-1 and TRBJ2-3; a possible D gene is TRBD1 (5 bases). V lost 3 bases and J 2 bases, leaving 12 bases between the germline ends. CDR3 length equals 14 residues. CDR1 is SQVTM and CDR2 is ANQGSEA in the germline V gene. Here the CDR3 DNA reads TGCAGCGTTGATTCTGGGGCATTCACAGATACGCAGTATTTT. This translates into CSVDSGAFTDTQYF.

The rearrangement joins TRBV7-3 to TRBJ1-2; D gene unclear. The CDR3 is 13 residues long. Trimming took 0 bases from V and 8 from J, leaving 10 bases between them. CDR1 is SGHTA and CDR2 is FQGTGA in the germline V gene. CDR3 in DNA: TGTGCCAGCAGCTTAACCGGGGTCGGCGGCTACACCTTC. This sequence encodes CASSLTGVGGYTF.

This clone was found a few times. This chain joins TRBV27 and TRBJ2-7; D may be TRBD1 or TRBD2 (5 bases each). The CDR3 loop spans 16 amino acids. Trimming cost V 5 bases and J 0 bases, with 17 bases left between them. CDR1 and CDR2 (germline): MNHEY, SMNVEV (reference sequence). The CDR3, as DNA: TGTGCCAGCAGTCTTTATTCGAAGGGGAGCTCCTACGAGCAGTACTTC. Translated, it gives CASSLYSKGSSYEQYF.

V is TRBV29-1 and J is TRBJ2-1; 12 bases align to TRBD2. Germline CDR1 and CDR2: SQVTM and ANQGSEA. The length of the CDR3 is 17 residues. V lost 4 bases to trimming and J lost 0 bases; unmatched junction nucleotides: 7. The CDR3 is CSVVGLAGKSSYNEQFF. As DNA, the CDR3 is TGCAGCGTTGTGGGACTAGCGGGCAAGAGCTCCTACAATGAGCAGTTCTTC.